What follows are 28 T cell receptor beta chains derived from one specimen sequenced in a study of blood T cells in healthy people across ages. Combining a sample-barcoded 5' primer with a J-beta primer mix, a second PCR ran for 7 to 11 cycles. TCRdb called the 5' RACE reads again in MiXCR, with one record for every CDR3 protein. Of about 1 million distinct CDR3 sequences listed, around 45% are singletons. Material: blood. The receptors come from an older woman in good health.

This clonotype was observed a few times. This chain connects TRBV20-1 to TRBJ2-5, with D possibly matching TRBD2 (6 bases). The CDR3 is 15 residues long. V lost 1 base and J lost 11, with 23 bases in between. From germline, CDR1 is DFQATT and CDR2 SNEGSKA (reference sequence). This chain's CDR3 is CSARGSEGTRWEQYF. For the CDR3, the DNA is TGCAGTGCTAGAGGATCAGAAGGGACTCGGTGGGAGCAGTACTTC.

This clonotype was seen just once. One end of the junction fails to match germline, which may point to a read error. The CDR3 is CVSSPAGEWAGELFF. CDR3 sequence (DNA): TGTGTCAGCAGCCCAGCGGGAGAGTGGGCCGGGGAGCTGTTTTTT. The chain has TRBV6-4 and TRBJ2-2, with TRBD2 identical over 8 bases. The CDR3 runs to 15 residues. CDR1 MRHNA and CDR2 SNTAGT come from the germline V gene.

A word on this clonotype: Possible read error: a much larger clone is one base away. It is likely a read error, because the conserved phenylalanine at the end of the CDR3 is missing. The chain's CDR3 is CAWSTGTGFTEQYY. Here the CDR3 DNA reads TGTGCCTGGAGTACCGGGACAGGGTTTACCGAGCAGTACTAC. The rearrangement uses TRBV30 and TRBJ2-7; 9 nucleotides align to TRBD1. J lost 6 bases, V lost 2 bases, and 8 bases had no gene match. CDR1 and CDR2 (germline): GTSNPN, SVGIG (reference sequence). The CDR3 has 14 amino acids.

The chain combines TRBV28 with TRBJ1-2, with no clear D. Germline lookup yields CDR1 MDHEN and CDR2 SYDVKM. V was cut by 4 bases and J by 0 bases, with 15 bases left in between. This CDR3 is 16 amino acids long. CDR3 in DNA: TGTGCCAGCAGTTCAACCCTGACACCCTCTAACTATGGCTACACCTTC. Its translation is CASSSTLTPSNYGYTF.

This chain joins TRBV24-1 and TRBJ2-5; a weak D match, TRBD2 (7 bases). Between the trimmed V and J ends, which lost 2 bases and 4 bases, there was a span of 10 bases. The CDR3 contains 14 residues. From germline, CDR1 is KGHDR and CDR2 SFDVKD. CDR3 DNA: TGTGCCACCAGTGATTCGGGGGGCGTAGAGACCCAGTACTTC. It is translated as CATSDSGGVETQYF.

This clonotype has just a few counts. The chain links TRBV20-1 to TRBJ2-7, with 8 bases fitting TRBD1. Per the germline V gene, CDR1 is DFQATT and CDR2 is SNEGSKA (reference sequence). V shed 6 bases, J shed 0 bases, and the junction held 13 bases outside the gene matches. This CDR3 has 16 residues. This CDR3 reads CSATLSGQVYSYEQYF. CDR3 sequence (DNA): TGCAGTGCCACACTCTCGGGACAGGTTTACTCCTACGAGCAGTACTTC.

Ten or more counts support this clonotype. The chain has TRBV29-1 and TRBJ1-2; TRBD1 might be the D (6 bases). The CDR3 consists of 12 residues. Trimming left V 4 bases short and J 2 bases short, with 8 bases between. CDR1 SQVTM and CDR2 ANQGSEA come from the germline V gene. CDR3 sequence reads: CSVVGQNYGYTF. CDR3 coding DNA: TGCAGCGTTGTCGGACAGAACTATGGCTACACCTTC.

This clonotype is a singleton in its sample. CDR3 nucleotide sequence: TGTGCCAGCAGTTCGTATGGGGGGCATAGCTCCTACAATGAGCAGTACTTC. The encoded protein is CASSSYGGHSSYNEQYF. The chain couples TRBV6-5 to TRBJ2-1; D may correspond to TRBD1 or TRBD2 (6 bases each). The J call may be in error: the DNA end matches TRBJ2-7 better. The germline gives CDR1 MNHEY, CDR2 SVGAGI. The CDR3 consists of 17 residues.

Turning to this clonotype: Mismatch with germline at one junction end may stem from a read error. This rearrangement joins TRBV12-3 or TRBV12-4 to TRBJ2-5; 10 bases align to TRBD2. The CDR3 has 13 amino acids. This CDR3 is CAGSLLAGQEQYF. CDR3 coding DNA: TGTGCCGGCAGTTTACTAGCGGGGCAGGAGCAGTACTTC.

This clonotype showed up many times. This chain links TRBV5-1 with TRBJ2-3, with D perhaps matching TRBD1 (5 bases). Germline V gene sequence: CDR1 SGHRS, CDR2 YFSETQ. The CDR3 runs 15 residues. The V and J ends lost 1 base and 3 bases respectively, with 12 bases between them. CDR3 in amino acids: CASSLSPGSTDTQYF. The CDR3 region has the DNA TGCGCCAGCAGCTTGAGTCCAGGGTCGACAGATACGCAGTATTTT. The whole variable domain, remainder taken from reference TRBV5-1 and TRBJ2-3, is KAGVTQTPRYLIKTRGQQVTLSCSPISGHRSVSWYQQTPGQGLQFLFEYFSETQRNKGNFPGRFSGRQFSNSRSEMNVSTLELGDSALYLCASSLSPGSTDTQYFGPGTRLTVL.

This clonotype was detected a few times. V and J are TRBV12-3 or TRBV12-4 and TRBJ2-7; D is ambiguous. V lost 6 bases to trimming and J lost 3 bases, with 15 bases between them. This CDR3 spans 14 amino acids. The CDR3 here is CASSLKGKGYEQYF. The CDR3 DNA reads TGTGCCAGCAGCCTAAAGGGAAAAGGCTACGAGCAGTACTTC.

The chain is built from TRBV28 and TRBJ2-4; maybe TRBD2 (6 bases). V was shortened by 2 bases and J by 13 bases, with 18 bases between the two germline ends. The CDR3 length is 14 residues. Germline V gene sequence: CDR1 MDHEN, CDR2 SYDVKM. CDR3 DNA sequence: TGTGCCAGCAGTTTACGCGGGAACAGACTTGAGCAGTACTTC. Encoded protein: CASSLRGNRLEQYF.

The rearrangement uses TRBV7-9 and TRBJ2-7, with 8 bases matching TRBD2. Germline assignment: CDR1 SEHNR and CDR2 FQNEAQ (reference sequence). Trimming took 4 bases from V and 3 from J; bases not matched to a gene: 8. The CDR3 length is 15 residues. The CDR3 loop reads CASSSSGRGGYEQYF. CDR3 nucleotides: TGTGCCAGCAGCTCGAGCGGGAGAGGGGGCTACGAGCAGTACTTC. Combining the CDR3 with reference TRBV7-9 and TRBJ2-7 gives the whole variable domain DTGVSQNPRHKITKRGQNVTFRCDPISEHNRLYWYRQTLGQGPEFLTYFQNEAQLEKSRLLSDRFSAERPKGSFSTLEIQRTEQGDSAMYLCASSSSGRGGYEQYFGPGTRLTVT.

This clonotype was detected a few times. The rearrangement links TRBV27 to TRBJ1-6; 7 nucleotides align to TRBD1. Germline CDR1 MNHEY, CDR2 SMNVEV (reference sequence). The CDR3 consists of 13 residues. V shed 6 bases, J shed 10 bases, and the junction held 6 bases outside the gene matches. The CDR3: CASRDRLNSPLHF. CDR3 bases: TGTGCCAGCAGGGACAGGCTGAACTCACCCCTCCACTTT.

This sequence joins TRBV15 and TRBJ2-3; TRBD2 matches at 10 bases. V gave up 4 bases and J gave up 4 bases; unmatched junction bases: 5. This CDR3 region has 15 residues. Germline-derived CDR1 and CDR2 are LNHNV and YYDKDF (reference sequence). The CDR3 DNA sequence: TGTGCCACCAGCATAGCGGGAGGTGCCGCAGATACGCAGTATTTT. Amino acid sequence: CATSIAGGAADTQYF.

The chain combines TRBV5-1 with TRBJ2-3; a possible D gene is TRBD1 (6 bases). V was pared by 1 base and J by 0 bases, with 15 bases between. This CDR3 is built from 17 residues. Germline loops: CDR1 SGHRS, CDR2 YFSETQ. The CDR3 sequence is CASSLFSGATSTDTQYF. The CDR3 DNA follows: TGCGCCAGCAGCTTGTTCTCAGGGGCGACTAGCACAGATACGCAGTATTTT.

The rearrangement uses TRBV5-1 and TRBJ2-1; 7 bases agree with TRBD2. The CDR3 is 17 residues long. J was trimmed by 5 bases and V by 1 base; bases with no gene match: 12. Germline CDR1 is SGHRS and CDR2 is YFSETQ. Here the CDR3 DNA reads TGCGCCAGCAGCTTGAGGCCTCAACCTAGCGGCAACAATGAGCAGTTCTTC. This translates into CASSLRPQPSGNNEQFF.

This clonotype has only a few counts. The chain combines TRBV5-5 with TRBJ2-1; D unresolved. This CDR3 region has 16 residues. The germline V and J ends were trimmed by 4 bases and 0 bases, with 14 bases remaining between them. The germline V gene has CDR1 SGHKS and CDR2 YYEKEE (reference sequence). CDR3 nucleotide sequence: TGTGCCAGCAGCCTGACTTGGTCTTCCTCCTACAATGAGCAGTTCTTC. The encoded protein is CASSLTWSSSYNEQFF.

This rearrangement joins TRBV24-1 to TRBJ2-1, with D perhaps matching TRBD2 (6 bases). From germline, CDR1 is KGHDR and CDR2 SFDVKD. The CDR3 consists of 15 residues. Deletions cut 5 bases from V and 4 bases from J, with 14 bases between. CDR3 in amino acids: CATSGRVTRYNEQFF. The CDR3 DNA reads as TGTGCCACCAGTGGGAGGGTCACTAGGTACAATGAGCAGTTCTTC.

The chain uses TRBV29-1 and TRBJ2-1, with D tentatively TRBD1 (6 bases). The CDR3 runs 16 residues. The germline V gene encodes CDR1 SQVTM and CDR2 ANQGSEA. With 3 bases removed from V and 1 base from J, the gap between germline ends came to 16 bases. This chain's CDR3 is CSVEGKQGLSYNEQFF. The CDR3 DNA sequence: TGCAGCGTTGAGGGGAAACAGGGCTTATCCTACAATGAGCAGTTCTTC.

The rearrangement joins TRBV7-9 to TRBJ2-3; 14 bases fit TRBD2. The CDR3 has 17 residues. The ends lost 4 bases at V and 2 bases at J; junction bases unmatched: 5. Germline values: CDR1 SEHNR, CDR2 FQNEAQ (reference sequence). CDR3 loop: CASSSTSGRGSTDTQYF. The CDR3 nucleotides are TGTGCCAGCAGCTCGACTAGCGGGAGGGGATCCACAGATACGCAGTATTTT. Supplemented by reference TRBV7-9 and TRBJ2-3, the full variable domain reads DTGVSQNPRHKITKRGQNVTFRCDPISEHNRLYWYRQTLGQGPEFLTYFQNEAQLEKSRLLSDRFSAERPKGSFSTLEIQRTEQGDSAMYLCASSSTSGRGSTDTQYFGPGTRLTVL.

V gene TRBV5-1 combines with J gene TRBJ1-1; D call uncertain. The CDR3 totals 15 residues. V shed 0 bases and J shed 1 base, with 10 bases lying between them. CDR1 is SGHRS and CDR2 is YFSETQ in the germline V gene. The DNA of the CDR3 is TGCGCCAGCAGCTTGGGGGGAAGTTGGAACACTGAAGCTTTCTTT. As protein: CASSLGGSWNTEAFF.

This clonotype was seen only a few times. V and J are TRBV2 and TRBJ2-4; TRBD2 matches 7 bases. The J call could be wrong; TRBJ2-7 is a better fit for the DNA end. CDR3 size: 14 residues. CDR1 and CDR2 (germline): SNHLY, FYNNEI. CDR3 region: CASEFGGSNHEQYF. CDR3 DNA sequence: TGTGCCAGCGAATTTGGCGGGAGTAACCACGAGCAGTACTTC.

This clonotype occurred a few times. The CDR3 nucleotides read TGTGCCAGCAAAAAAGGGCAGATTGATGCGGAGACCCAGTACTTC. It yields the protein CASKKGQIDAETQYF. The chain couples TRBV27 to TRBJ2-5; D unclear. The CDR3 is 15 residues long. The germline CDR1 and CDR2 sequences are MNHEY and SMNVEV (reference sequence). V lost 7 bases, J lost 5 bases, and 20 bases lay in between.

This clonotype was recorded at least ten times. This chain links TRBV12-3 or TRBV12-4 with TRBJ2-5; possible D gene TRBD2, 6 bases. The CDR3 has 14 amino acids. Trimming shortened V by 3 bases and J by 3 bases, and 11 bases separated the two germline ends. For the CDR3, the DNA is TGTGCCAGCAGTTTTGGGGGGTTTGAAGAGACCCAGTACTTC. It encodes CASSFGGFEETQYF.

The chain has TRBV6-5 and TRBJ2-1; D is possibly TRBD2 (6 bases). Germline V gene lookup returns CDR1 MNHEY and CDR2 SVGAGI. The V and J ends lost 8 bases and 4 bases respectively, with 12 bases between them. This CDR3 has 13 residues. As DNA, the CDR3 is TGTGCCAGCCGGTGGGACTTATACAATGAGCAGTTCTTC. Its translation is CASRWDLYNEQFF.

This clonotype was detected ten times or more. V gene TRBV10-3 combines with J gene TRBJ2-1; TRBD2 matches at 11 bases. The junction had 0 bases not matched to a gene; V was cut back by 8 bases and J by 3 bases. The CDR3 is 13 residues long. Germline V gene sequence: CDR1 ENHRY, CDR2 SYGVKD. In nucleotides, the CDR3 is TGTGCCATCGGGACTAGCGGCTACAATGAGCAGTTCTTC. Encoded protein: CAIGTSGYNEQFF.

The rearrangement joins TRBV20-1 to TRBJ2-7, with TRBD2 matching over 10 bases. Germline V lookup: CDR1 DFQATT, CDR2 SNEGSKA (reference sequence). This CDR3 spans 15 amino acids. V dropped 5 bases and J dropped 3; count of bases not matched to a gene: 10. CDR3 amino acids: CSAATPSGRYYEQYF. The CDR3 DNA is TGCAGTGCTGCCACCCCTAGCGGGAGATACTACGAGCAGTACTTC.